Detailed here is one T cell receptor beta chain. Its antigen remains unknown. A far larger clone is a single base away, which makes a read error likely. The data derive from a study of blood T cells in healthy people across ages. Study conclusions and caveats: Across the age range, TCR beta diversity per million T cells fell in a roughly linear way. Total diversity from one million sequenced T cells was likely underestimated. Naive T cell percentage by flow cytometry tracked strongly with beta diversity.

Every donor provided around 9.5 milliliters of peripheral blood. A J-beta primer mix and a sample-barcoded 5' primer were used in a second PCR of about 7 to 12 cycles. MiXCR, applied by TCRdb to the 5' RACE reads, yields one record per CDR3 protein. The data show fewer than 2,000,000 distinct CDR3 sequences, with 30% to 35% seen just once and about 11% held by the top ten. This CDR3 is built from 14 residues. The germline CDR1 and CDR2 sequences are PRHDT and FYEKMQ (reference sequence). This clonotype was sampled from a woman under 40 in good health. Sequences were obtained from blood. The J gene is TRBJ2-7, the V gene TRBV13; tentative D call: TRBD2 (7 bases). The CDR3 here is CAGSVGGGSYEQYF. The CDR3, as DNA: TGTGCCGGCAGCGTGGGAGGGGGATCCTACGAGCAGTACTTC. Looking up the rest from reference TRBV13 and TRBJ2-7 gives the full variable domain: AAGVIQSPRHLIKEKRETATLKCYPIPRHDTVYWYQQGPGQDPQFLISFYEKMQSDKGSIPDRFSAQQFSDYHSELNMSSLELGDSALYFCAGSVGGGSYEQYFGPGTRLTVT.